One sample yielded the 12 T cell receptor beta chains listed below, sequenced in a study of blood T cell repertoires in COVID-19. Sequencing used immunoSEQ multiplex PCR; TCRdb keeps in-frame clones, though not all of them. The sample has some 130,000 clones, about 91% seen once. Sequenced material: peripheral blood. Receptor source: a man over 45 with acute or convalescent COVID-19.

The J gene is TRBJ1-6, the V gene TRBV28, with 11 nucleotides matching TRBD1. With V trimmed by 4 bases and J by 8 bases, 13 bases remained unmatched. CDR1 is MDHEN, CDR2 SYDVKM, per germline. The CDR3 is 18 residues long. CDR3 sequence reads: CASSSDRGLGLADSPLHF. The CDR3 nucleotides read TGTGCCAGCAGTTCGGACAGGGGGCTTGGTCTGGCGGATTCACCCCTCCACTTT.

J is TRBJ2-5 and V is TRBV19; 11 bases line up with TRBD2. V trimming: 5 bases; J trimming: 9 bases; junction bases outside the gene matches: 11. Germline CDR1 is LNHDA and CDR2 is SQIVND (reference sequence). The CDR3 length is 15 residues. Written as DNA, the CDR3 is TGTGCCAGTAGTCCTCGACTAGCGGGGTTCGGGGCCCAGTACTTC. Protein: CASSPRLAGFGAQYF.

The rearrangement joins TRBV11-2 to TRBJ2-1; 8 nucleotides line up with TRBD2. Losses at the gene ends were 3 bases for V and 9 bases for J; bases not matched to a gene: 4. In germline, CDR1 is SGHAT, CDR2 FQNNGV. This CDR3 region has 13 residues. CDR3 DNA sequence: TGTGCCAGCAGCTTGATGGGACTAGGTGAGCAGTTCTTC. Translated, it gives CASSLMGLGEQFF.

Here the CDR3 reads CASVRDSLYGYTF. Here the CDR3 DNA reads TGTGCCAGCGTACGGGACAGCCTGTATGGCTACACCTTC. The chain carries TRBV6-5 and TRBJ1-2; TRBD1 aligns across 7 bases. Losses at the gene ends were 8 bases for V and 5 bases for J; bases not matched to a gene: 8. The CDR3 runs to 13 residues. CDR1 is MNHEY and CDR2 is SVGAGI in the germline V gene.

V and J are TRBV28 and TRBJ1-1, with a possible D match to TRBD1 (6 bases). V was trimmed by 6 bases and J by 2 bases, leaving 13 bases between them. Germline CDR1 and CDR2: MDHEN and SYDVKM. This CDR3 has 14 amino acids. The CDR3 reads CASRPGGTNTEAFF. CDR3 sequence (DNA): TGTGCCAGCAGGCCTGGGGGCACTAACACTGAAGCTTTCTTT.

V gene TRBV28 combines with J gene TRBJ2-7; TRBD2 matches 10 bases. Germline CDR1 reads MDHEN; CDR2 reads SYDVKM. After removal of 11 bases from V and 3 bases from J, the junction contained 7 bases not matched to a gene. The CDR3 length is 13 residues. The DNA for the CDR3 is TGTGCCTCAAGCGGGAGGGAGTTCTACGAGCAGTACTTC. Encoded protein: CASSGREFYEQYF.

The V and J genes are TRBV6-5 and TRBJ2-7, with 7 positions matching TRBD1. CDR1 is MNHEY and CDR2 is SVGAGI in the germline V gene. The trim removed 5 bases at V and 3 bases at J, leaving 7 bases unmatched. This CDR3 spans 14 amino acids. The CDR3 nucleotides are TGTGCCAGCAGTCCCTACGCAGGGGGCTACGAGCAGTACTTC. Amino acid sequence: CASSPYAGGYEQYF.

The rearrangement joins TRBV6-6 to TRBJ1-2; no firm D call. V was pared by 2 bases and J by 3 bases, with 7 bases between. This CDR3 spans 13 amino acids. The germline CDR1 and CDR2 sequences are MNHNY and SVGAGI (reference sequence). The CDR3 coding sequence is TGTGCCAGCAGTTACCTGGCAGACTATGGCTACACCTTC. It yields the protein CASSYLADYGYTF.

The chain combines TRBV5-6 with TRBJ1-4, with D possibly matching TRBD1 (5 bases). V dropped 1 base and J dropped 6 bases, with 13 bases sitting between them. The germline gives CDR1 SGHDT, CDR2 YYEEEE. The CDR3 spans 15 residues. The CDR3 protein is CASSLFGQGDEKLFF. The CDR3 nucleotides are TGTGCCAGCAGCTTGTTTGGCCAGGGTGATGAAAAACTGTTTTTT.

J is TRBJ2-7 and V is TRBV27; no clear D gene. Trimming cost V 4 bases and J 2 bases, with 15 bases left between them. Germline V gene sequence: CDR1 MNHEY, CDR2 SMNVEV (reference sequence). The CDR3 has 15 residues. DNA of the CDR3: TGTGCCAGCAGTTCCCGTCTCCAGGAAGCCTACGAGCAGTACTTC. It is translated as CASSSRLQEAYEQYF.

J is TRBJ1-1 and V is TRBV28; a possible D gene is TRBD1 (5 bases). The CDR3 contains 14 residues. V lost 5 bases and J 5 bases, leaving 15 bases between the germline ends. Germline V lookup: CDR1 MDHEN, CDR2 SYDVKM. The CDR3 sequence: CASSQGDGRTEAFF. The CDR3 region has the DNA TGTGCCAGCAGTCAAGGGGACGGGAGGACTGAAGCTTTCTTT.

The chain uses TRBV7-2 and TRBJ2-1, with 8 nucleotides matching TRBD2. The CDR3 is 16 amino acids. The junction had 12 bases not matched to a gene; V was cut back by 3 bases and J by 8 bases. Germline CDR1 and CDR2: SGHTA and FQGNSA. The CDR3 region has the DNA TGTGCCAGCAGCTTGGCAGCGGGAGTAGCATACTATGAGCAGTTCTTC. It is translated as CASSLAAGVAYYEQFF. The entire variable domain, with the rest obtained from reference TRBV7-2 and TRBJ2-1, is as follows: GAGVSQSPSNKVTEKGKDVELRCDPISGHTALYWYRQSLGQGLEFLIYFQGNSAPDKSGLPSDRFSAERTGGSVSTLTIQRTQQEDSAVYLCASSLAAGVAYYEQFFGPGTRLTVL.